Here is one TCR beta chain with its context. Its specificity is unknown. The sample belongs to a study of CD8+ T cells in alopecia areata. Sequencing used cDNA as its template, made by extracting RNA and reverse transcribing it. Assay used: immunoSEQ multiplex PCR; TCRdb lists only in-frame clones, some missing. The data contain around 250,000 clones, around 67% of them singletons. Obtained from alopecia areata patients were lesional scalp punch biopsies along with peripheral blood. Regarding the study as a whole: The study found higher clonality in lesional than normal scalp, especially in alopecia totalis/universalis.

The CDR3 length is 13 residues. Germline CDR1 reads WSHSY; CDR2 reads SAAADI. Trimming removed 8 bases from V and 0 bases from J, with 10 bases in between. The rearrangement uses TRBV10-2 and TRBJ1-1; no reliable D call. The sequenced sample was CD4+ T cells sorted from blood, obtained at week 0. The sequence was obtained from a human donor with alopecia areata. The CDR3 bases are TGCGCCAGCGGAACAGCCCTGAACACTGAAGCTTTCTTT. Translating it yields CASGTALNTEAFF.